This is a list of T cell receptor beta chains from one sample in a study of beta chain features in type 1 diabetes. The protocol was immunoSEQ multiplex PCR, while the TCRdb copy is restricted to in-frame clones and leaves out a portion. The top ten clones hold approximately 0.099% of a sample with fewer than 650,000 clones, around a sixth of them seen once. Sequences were obtained from naive CD4+ T cells from blood. The receptors originated from a young man in good health. Both conserved end residues are part of each CDR3. Each record gives: CDR3 DNA, CDR3 protein, clone size, CDR3 length, V gene, D gene, J gene. D genes are given only for firm matches. Size values are once, few and many counts, or a class for expanded clones, and some rows have none.

TGCAATTGGGGGGTTAACACTGAAGCTTTCTTT | CNWGVNTEAFF | - | 11 | TRBV20-1 | - | TRBJ1-1
TGTGCCAGCAGGGGGGGGTTAGACTCCACAGATACGCAGTATTTT | CASRGGLDSTDTQYF | - | 15 | TRBV5-4 | TRBD2 | TRBJ2-3
TGTGCCAGCAGCCAAGTTTCAGATACGCAGTATTTT | CASSQVSDTQYF | - | 12 | TRBV4-2 | - | TRBJ2-3
TGTGCCAGTAAAGCGGGAGGGAACACCGGGGAGCTGTTTTTT | CASKAGGNTGELFF | - | 14 | TRBV7-2 | TRBD2 | TRBJ2-2
TGCGCCAGCAGCCAAGGGGCGGGACAGGATTACAATGAGCAGTTCTTC | CASSQGAGQDYNEQFF | few | 16 | TRBV4-3 | TRBD1 | TRBJ2-1
TGTGCCAGTACCCGGGACAGGGCCAGGAACACTGAAGCTTTCTTT | CASTRDRARNTEAFF | few | 15 | TRBV19 | TRBD1 | TRBJ1-1
TGTGCTAGCCAGGACCCGACCCAGTACTTC | CASQDPTQYF | few | 10 | TRBV12-5 | - | TRBJ2-5
TGTGCCAGCAGCTTGTCCCTAGCGGGAGTTGATGAGCAGTTCTTC | CASSLSLAGVDEQFF | - | 15 | TRBV5-6 | TRBD2 | TRBJ2-1
TGCGCCAGCAGCCTAAAAGGAGTCTACGAGCAGTACTTC | CASSLKGVYEQYF | - | 13 | TRBV5-1 | - | TRBJ2-7
TGCAGCGTTTCGAGGGGGGGGCTGTGGACTGAAGCTTTCTTT | CSVSRGGLWTEAFF | few | 14 | TRBV29-1 | - | TRBJ1-1
TGTGCCAGCAGCTTAGTCGGGTTACTGATGAACACTGAAGCTTTCTTT | CASSLVGLLMNTEAFF | - | 16 | TRBV7-2 | - | TRBJ1-1
TGTGCCAGCAGCTTGGGCAGAGGAGCGGGATCCAGTTCCTACGAGCAGTACTTC | CASSLGRGAGSSSYEQYF | - | 18 | TRBV5-4 | TRBD2 | TRBJ2-7
TGTGCCAGCAGTTACTCGAAAGGGTCGGGTGGCTACACCTTC | CASSYSKGSGGYTF | few | 14 | TRBV6-6 | - | TRBJ1-2
TGTGCCAGCAGCTTACGGGACAGGGGCAACATTCAGTACTTC | CASSLRDRGNIQYF | many | 14 | TRBV13 | TRBD1 | TRBJ2-4
TGTGCCAGCAGCTTACCAATGGGCGAGCAGTACTTC | CASSLPMGEQYF | - | 12 | TRBV5-4 | - | TRBJ2-7
TGTGCCAGCAGCTTGGATCTTCGAGGGGAGACCCAGTACTTC | CASSLDLRGETQYF | few | 14 | TRBV5-6 | - | TRBJ2-5
TGTGCCAGCAGGGGACCCAATCAGCCCCAGCATTTT | CASRGPNQPQHF | - | 12 | TRBV28 | - | TRBJ1-5
TGTGCCAGCAGCCCAAGACGCAGCCTAGCGGGGGGGCGTGATACGCAGTATTTT | CASSPRRSLAGGRDTQYF | once | 18 | TRBV7-8 | TRBD2 | TRBJ2-3
TGTGCCAGCAGCGTTTACAGGGGCGGTGGAGAGACCCAGTACTTC | CASSVYRGGGETQYF | few | 15 | TRBV7-9 | TRBD1 | TRBJ2-5
TGTGCCAGCAGCGGGGACAGGGAAGAGACCCAGTACTTC | CASSGDREETQYF | - | 13 | TRBV5-4 | TRBD1 | TRBJ2-5
TGTGCCAGCAGCGTCGCCGGGAGAAATGAGCAGTTCTTC | CASSVAGRNEQFF | many | 13 | TRBV9 | - | TRBJ2-1
TGTGCCAGCAGCTTATCTAGCTACGAGCAGTACTTC | CASSLSSYEQYF | - | 12 | TRBV7-9 | - | TRBJ2-7
TGTGCCAGCAGCTTACGCCGCTACACCGGGGAGCTGTTTTTT | CASSLRRYTGELFF | - | 14 | TRBV7-2 | - | TRBJ2-2
TGTGCCAGCAGTTACTCGTTCACCAGCAATCAGCCCCAGCATTTT | CASSYSFTSNQPQHF | few | 15 | TRBV6-5 | - | TRBJ1-5
TGTGCCAGCAGCTCGATGACCCATTATACGCAGTATTTT | CASSSMTHYTQYF | few | 13 | TRBV7-2 | - | TRBJ2-3
TGTGCCAGTAGTATCGGGCGGGGAGATACGCAGTATTTT | CASSIGRGDTQYF | - | 13 | TRBV19 | - | TRBJ2-3
TGCGCCAGCAGCTTGGTTGGCAGTCCGAACACTGAAGCTTTCTTT | CASSLVGSPNTEAFF | few | 15 | TRBV5-1 | - | TRBJ1-1
TGCGCCAGCAGCCAAGGAGGGAGGAGAGAGTACAATGAGCAGTTCTTC | CASSQGGRREYNEQFF | few | 16 | TRBV4-3 | - | TRBJ2-1
TGTGCCAGCAATGACGGACAGGGATTTGTTGAAGCTTTCTTT | CASNDGQGFVEAFF | few | 14 | TRBV6-6 | TRBD1 | TRBJ1-1
TGTGCCAGCAGCCTCAGCCGCACAGGGCTCGGCTATGGCTACACCTTC | CASSLSRTGLGYGYTF | - | 16 | TRBV28 | - | TRBJ1-2
TGCGCCAGCAGCCAAGATCGGCTAGCGGGGGTGTCTGGGGCCAACGTCCTGACTTTC | CASSQDRLAGVSGANVLTF | - | 19 | TRBV4-1 | TRBD2 | TRBJ2-6
TGCGCCAGCAGCCAAGTACCGGTTCTCCCCAAAAACATTCAGTACTTC | CASSQVPVLPKNIQYF | - | 16 | TRBV4-1 | - | TRBJ2-4